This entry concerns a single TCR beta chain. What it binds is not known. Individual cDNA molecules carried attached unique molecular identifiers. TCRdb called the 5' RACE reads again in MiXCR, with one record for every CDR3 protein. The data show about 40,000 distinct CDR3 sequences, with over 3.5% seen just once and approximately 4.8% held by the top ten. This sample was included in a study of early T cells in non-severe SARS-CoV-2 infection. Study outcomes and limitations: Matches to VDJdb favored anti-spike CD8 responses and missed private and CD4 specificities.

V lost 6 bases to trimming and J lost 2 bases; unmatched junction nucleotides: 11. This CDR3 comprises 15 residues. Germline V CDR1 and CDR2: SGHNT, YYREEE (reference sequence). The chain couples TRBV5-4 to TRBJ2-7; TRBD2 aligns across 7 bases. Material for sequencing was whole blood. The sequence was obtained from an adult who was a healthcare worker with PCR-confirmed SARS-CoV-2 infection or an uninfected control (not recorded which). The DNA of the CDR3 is TGTGCCAGCACCTCCGGCCCACTAGCGACCTACGAGCAGTACTTC. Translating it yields CASTSGPLATYEQYF.